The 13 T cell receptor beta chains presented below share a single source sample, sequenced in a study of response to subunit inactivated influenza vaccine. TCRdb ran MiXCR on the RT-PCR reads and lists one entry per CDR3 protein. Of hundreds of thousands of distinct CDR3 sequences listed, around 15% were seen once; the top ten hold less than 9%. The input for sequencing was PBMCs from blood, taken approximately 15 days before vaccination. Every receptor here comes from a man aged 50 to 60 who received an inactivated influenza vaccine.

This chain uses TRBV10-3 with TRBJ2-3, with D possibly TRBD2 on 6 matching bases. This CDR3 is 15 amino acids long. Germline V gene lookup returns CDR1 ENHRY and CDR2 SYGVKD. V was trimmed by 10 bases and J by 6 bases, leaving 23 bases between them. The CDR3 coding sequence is TGTGCCACCTGGAGCCGGGACTCGGCGGGGGATACGCAGTATTTT. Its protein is CATWSRDSAGDTQYF.

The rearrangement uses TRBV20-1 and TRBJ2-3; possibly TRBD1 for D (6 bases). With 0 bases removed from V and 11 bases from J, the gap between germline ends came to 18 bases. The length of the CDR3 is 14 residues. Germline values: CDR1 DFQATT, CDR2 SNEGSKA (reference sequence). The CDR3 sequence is CSARDKKTGFMQYF. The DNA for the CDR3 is TGCAGTGCTAGAGACAAGAAAACAGGGTTTATGCAGTATTTT.

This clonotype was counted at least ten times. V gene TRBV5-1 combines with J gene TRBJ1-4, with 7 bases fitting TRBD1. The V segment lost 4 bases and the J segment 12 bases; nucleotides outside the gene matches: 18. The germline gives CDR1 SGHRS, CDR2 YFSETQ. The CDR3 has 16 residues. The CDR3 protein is CASSLGTARVENELFF. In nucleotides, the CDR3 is TGCGCCAGCAGCCTCGGGACAGCTAGGGTCGAAAATGAACTGTTTTTT.

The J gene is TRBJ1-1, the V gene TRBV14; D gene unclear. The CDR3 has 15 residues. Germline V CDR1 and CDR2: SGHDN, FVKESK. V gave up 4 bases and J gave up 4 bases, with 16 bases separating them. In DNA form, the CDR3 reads TGTGCCAGCAGCCCGACGAGGGCATTGGGCACTGAAGCTTTCTTT. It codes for CASSPTRALGTEAFF.

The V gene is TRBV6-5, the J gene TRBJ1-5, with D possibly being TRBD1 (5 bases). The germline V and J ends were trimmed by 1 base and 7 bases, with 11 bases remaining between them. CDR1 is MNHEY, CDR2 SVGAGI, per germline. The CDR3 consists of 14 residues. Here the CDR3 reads CASSYLRGGQPQHF. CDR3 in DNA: TGTGCCAGCAGTTACTTGAGGGGTGGACAGCCCCAGCATTTT.

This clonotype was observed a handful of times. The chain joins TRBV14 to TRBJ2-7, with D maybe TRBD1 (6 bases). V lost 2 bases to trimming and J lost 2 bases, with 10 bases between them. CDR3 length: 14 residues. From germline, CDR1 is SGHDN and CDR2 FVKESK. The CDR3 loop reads CASSQLPGAYEQYF. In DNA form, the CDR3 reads TGTGCCAGCAGCCAATTACCAGGGGCCTACGAGCAGTACTTC.

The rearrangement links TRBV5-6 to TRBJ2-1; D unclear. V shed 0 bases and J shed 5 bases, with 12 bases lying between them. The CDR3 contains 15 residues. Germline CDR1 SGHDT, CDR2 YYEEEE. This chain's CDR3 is CASSLVRVPNNEQFF. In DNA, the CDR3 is TGTGCCAGCAGCTTGGTCCGGGTCCCAAACAATGAGCAGTTCTTC.

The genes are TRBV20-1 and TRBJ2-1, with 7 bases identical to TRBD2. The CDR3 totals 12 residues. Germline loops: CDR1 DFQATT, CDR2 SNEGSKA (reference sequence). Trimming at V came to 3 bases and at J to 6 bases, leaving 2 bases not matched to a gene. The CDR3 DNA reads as TGCAGTGCTAGGCGGACTAGCAATGAGCAGTTCTTC. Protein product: CSARRTSNEQFF.

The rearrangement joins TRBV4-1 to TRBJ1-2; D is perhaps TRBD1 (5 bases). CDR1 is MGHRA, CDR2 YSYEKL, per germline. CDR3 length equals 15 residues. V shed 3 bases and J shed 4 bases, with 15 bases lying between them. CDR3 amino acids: CASSQTSPGGYGYTF. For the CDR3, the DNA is TGCGCCAGCAGCCAGACCTCCCCGGGGGGCTATGGCTACACCTTC.

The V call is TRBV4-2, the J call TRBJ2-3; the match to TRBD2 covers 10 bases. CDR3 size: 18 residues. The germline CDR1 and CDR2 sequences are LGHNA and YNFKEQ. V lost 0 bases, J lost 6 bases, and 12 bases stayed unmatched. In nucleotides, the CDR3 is TGTGCCAGCAGCCAAGATCCCAGCGGGGGGGCCTCACAGGATACGCAGTATTTT. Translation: CASSQDPSGGASQDTQYF.

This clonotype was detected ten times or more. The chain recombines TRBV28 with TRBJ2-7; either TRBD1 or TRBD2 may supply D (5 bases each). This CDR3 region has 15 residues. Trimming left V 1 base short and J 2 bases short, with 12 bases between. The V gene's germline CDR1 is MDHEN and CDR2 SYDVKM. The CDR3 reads CASSLFPGPTYEQYF. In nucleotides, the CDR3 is TGTGCCAGCAGTTTATTTCCGGGACCCACCTACGAGCAGTACTTC.

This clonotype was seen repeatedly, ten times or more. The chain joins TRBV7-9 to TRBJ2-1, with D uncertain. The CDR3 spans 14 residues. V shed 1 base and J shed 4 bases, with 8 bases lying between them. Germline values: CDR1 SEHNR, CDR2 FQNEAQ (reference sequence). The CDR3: CASSLVFGYNEQFF. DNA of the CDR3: TGTGCCAGCAGCTTAGTGTTCGGGTACAATGAGCAGTTCTTC.

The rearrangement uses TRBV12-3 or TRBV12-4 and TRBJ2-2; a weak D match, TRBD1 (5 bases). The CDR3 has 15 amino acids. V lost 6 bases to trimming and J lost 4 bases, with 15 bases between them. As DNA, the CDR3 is TGTGCCAGCAGGATGCAGGGCCCGTTCACCGGGGAGCTGTTTTTT. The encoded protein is CASRMQGPFTGELFF.